These T cell receptor beta chains were read from a single sample in a study of T cells in tuberculosis. Only in-frame clones appear in the TCRdb table, and some are missing; sequencing was by immunoSEQ multiplex PCR. Among around 30,000 clones listed, around 91% were seen once. The sample taken for sequencing was PBMCs. Every receptor here comes from a donor under 30 with latent tuberculosis or without tuberculosis infection. Both conserved end residues are part of each CDR3. Each record gives: CDR3 protein, CDR3 DNA, V gene, clone size, D gene, J gene. D genes are given only for firm matches. Size is omitted from some rows. Given values are once, few, many or a class for expanded clones.

CASSLASAGNNQETQYF	TGTGCCAGCAGCTTAGCTAGCGCGGGGAACAACCAAGAGACCCAGTACTTC	TRBV7-9	.	.	TRBJ2-5
CASGVTGSNEKLFF	TGCGCCAGCGGGGTGACAGGATCGAATGAAAAACTGTTTTTT	TRBV5-1	.	.	TRBJ1-4
CASSVDRETQYF	TGTGCCAGCAGCGTAGATCGGGAGACCCAGTACTTC	TRBV9	.	.	TRBJ2-5
CASSRQGDTEAFF	TGTGCCAGCAGCCGACAGGGCGACACTGAAGCTTTCTTT	TRBV7-9	few	TRBD1	TRBJ1-1
CASSLKARPTDTQYF	TGTGCCAGCAGCTTAAAGGCCAGGCCCACAGATACGCAGTATTTT	TRBV5-4	.	.	TRBJ2-3
CASSPLVGTQYF	TGTGCCAGCAGCCCGTTAGTCGGGACCCAGTACTTC	TRBV7-2	.	.	TRBJ2-5
CASRTLQGRRSTGYTF	TGTGCCAGCAGGACCCTACAGGGTCGGCGGAGCACGGGCTACACCTTC	TRBV11-2	.	.	TRBJ1-2
CSARLVNEQYF	TGCAGTGCGCGGCTAGTTAACGAGCAGTACTTC	TRBV20-1	once	.	TRBJ2-7
CASGTANYGYTF	TGTGCCAGCGGGACTGCTAACTATGGCTACACCTTC	TRBV2	.	.	TRBJ1-2
CASSLLLAGAQETQYF	TGTGCCAGCAGTTTATTACTAGCGGGGGCTCAAGAGACCCAGTACTTC	TRBV28	.	TRBD2	TRBJ2-5
CASSLGAGRGSPLHF	TGTGCCAGCAGCTTAGGGGCAGGGAGGGGATCACCCCTCCACTTT	TRBV7-2	once	.	TRBJ1-6
CASSKGLADTDTQYF	TGTGCCAGCAGCAAGGGACTAGCGGACACAGATACGCAGTATTTT	TRBV28	.	TRBD2	TRBJ2-3
CASSPKTGTGPNTIYF	TGTGCCAGCTCACCAAAAACCGGGACAGGTCCAAACACCATATATTTT	TRBV18	.	TRBD1	TRBJ1-3
CASSSVETQYF	TGTGCCAGCAGCTCGGTCGAGACGCAGTATTTT	TRBV11-2	.	.	TRBJ2-3
CASSLTGPGTRADTQYF	TGTGCCAGCAGTTTAACTGGTCCCGGGACTAGGGCAGATACGCAGTATTTT	TRBV28	.	TRBD2	TRBJ2-3
CASSLQGSGANVLTF	TGTGCCAGCAGCCTACAGGGGAGTGGGGCCAACGTCCTGACTTTC	TRBV5-6	.	TRBD1	TRBJ2-6
CASSPLLVRESYNEQFF	TGTGCCAGCTCACCACTTTTGGTCAGGGAATCCTACAATGAGCAGTTCTTC	TRBV18	.	.	TRBJ2-1
CASSLAGEKKQYF	TGTGCCAGCAGCTTGGCGGGGGAAAAAAAGCAGTACTTC	TRBV5-4	.	.	TRBJ2-7
CASSPPAPGNTIYF	TGTGCCAGCTCACCGCCTGCGCCAGGAAACACCATATATTTT	TRBV18	.	.	TRBJ1-3
CATRGEGLSPLHF	TGTGCCACCCGGGGAGAGGGCTTATCACCCCTCCACTTT	TRBV2	.	.	TRBJ1-6